The clone carrying this T cell receptor beta chain has ten or more counts. Diagnosis relied on clinical symptoms, serum thyroxine and TRAb, thyroid ultrasound and orbital computed tomography. CDR1 and CDR2 (germline): MNHEY, SMNVEV (reference sequence). V shed 6 bases and J 7 bases; nucleotides not matched to a gene: 3. The CDR3 sequence is 12 residues long. This sample was taken from a study of T cells in Graves' hyperthyroidism and ophthalmopathy. Amplification of TCR beta CDR3 regions used RNA as the template. In the first-round RT-PCR of the TCR CDR3, the HTBI primer set was used. TCRdb re-called the multiplex PCR reads through MiXCR, storing one row per CDR3 protein. The sample holds around 580,000 distinct CDR3 sequences, 40% to 55% seen once.

The chain has TRBV27 and TRBJ1-5; 7 bases align to TRBD1. This receptor was identified in a woman aged 18-30 years with Graves' hyperthyroidism. Sequencing was done on a sample of peripheral blood or thyroid tissue (not recorded which). The CDR3 loop reads CASREQGQPQHF. DNA of the CDR3: TGTGCCAGCAGGGAACAGGGGCAGCCCCAGCATTTT.